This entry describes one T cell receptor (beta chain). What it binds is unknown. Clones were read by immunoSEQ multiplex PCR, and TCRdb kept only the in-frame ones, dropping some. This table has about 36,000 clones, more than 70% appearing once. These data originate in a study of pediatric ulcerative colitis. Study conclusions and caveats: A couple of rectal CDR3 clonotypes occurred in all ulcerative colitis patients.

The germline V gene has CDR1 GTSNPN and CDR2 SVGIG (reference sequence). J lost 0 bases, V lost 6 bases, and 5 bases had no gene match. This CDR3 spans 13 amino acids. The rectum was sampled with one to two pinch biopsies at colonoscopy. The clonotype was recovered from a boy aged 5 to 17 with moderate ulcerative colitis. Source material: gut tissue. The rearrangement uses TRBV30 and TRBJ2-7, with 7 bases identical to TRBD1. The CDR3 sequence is CACRQGHSYEQYF. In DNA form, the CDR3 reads TGTGCCTGCAGACAGGGCCACTCCTACGAGCAGTACTTC.